This T cell receptor beta chain came from a study of T cell responses to AZD1222 COVID-19 vaccine. Regarding the study as a whole: Variant regions that are unmutated are reportedly the target of nearly half of spike-specific TCRs.

Sequencing used immunoSEQ multiplex PCR; TCRdb keeps in-frame clones, though not all of them. The sample holds about 220,000 clones, 85% to 95% seen once. CDR1 and CDR2 from the germline V gene are LGHNA and YNFKEQ. This CDR3 region has 15 residues. V gave up 4 bases and J gave up 6 bases, with 13 bases separating them. Comments on this clone: Its matching antigen is unknown.

V usage is TRBV4-2 and J usage is TRBJ1-6; D possibly corresponds to TRBD1 (6 bases). The clonotype originates from an adult in good health. This specimen was peripheral blood, taken on day 0 of MenACWY control vaccination. The CDR3 nucleotides read TGTGCCAGCAGCCCGGACAGCACTTCTAATTCACCCCTCCACTTT. Translation gives CASSPDSTSNSPLHF.